Following are 6 T cell receptor beta chains from one sample sequenced in a study of tumor-infiltrating lymphocytes in primary liver carcinoma. Taking 20-30 mg of unsorted bulk tissue, the authors co-extracted RNA and DNA. From approximately 450 ng total RNA, TCR beta cDNA was generated with a primer in the constant region. ARM-PCR, slightly modified, supplied the TCR beta libraries through three nested multiplex PCR rounds. Primers for the first two PCR rounds were TRBV1-TRBV30 forward primers and a C-beta reverse primer (roughly 10 cycles per round). TCRdb recomputed calls from the multiplex PCR reads with MiXCR, one row per CDR3 protein. The sample comprises around 100,000 distinct CDR3 sequences, about 63% of which are singletons, and 12% rests with the top ten. The sample comprised liver tumor tissue from sampling region 2. Subset in this sample: tumor region T2, inferior pole. The receptors shown here come from a woman aged 60-75 years with primary liver carcinoma and hepatitis B virus infection.

For this clonotype: The junction departs from germline at one end; a sequencing error may be responsible. The DNA of the CDR3 is TGCGCCATCAGGAGGCGGGAGGGGCGTAGATACGAGCAGTACTTC. Amino acids: CAIRRREGRRYEQYF. V is TRBV13 and J is TRBJ2-7; 9 bases align to TRBD2. The CDR3 has 15 amino acids. CDR1 is PRHDT and CDR2 is FYEKMQ in the germline V gene (reference sequence).

The chain carries TRBV18 and TRBJ1-3; D is unresolved. Per the germline V gene, CDR1 is KGHSH and CDR2 is LQKENI. The length of the CDR3 is 15 residues. Deletions cut 4 bases from V and 2 bases from J, with 12 bases between. Written as DNA, the CDR3 is TGTGCCAGCTCACAAACTACTCAGCCTGGAAACACCATATATTTT. Translation: CASSQTTQPGNTIYF.

This chain joins TRBV6-6 and TRBJ1-5; the D gene is possibly TRBD1 (5 bases). Trimming took 0 bases from V and 3 from J, leaving 18 bases between them. This CDR3 region has 18 residues. Germline V gene sequence: CDR1 MNHNY, CDR2 SVGAGI (reference sequence). The CDR3 loop is CASSYSPELWGINQPQHF. CDR3 bases: TGTGCCAGCAGTTACTCGCCGGAATTATGGGGGATCAATCAGCCCCAGCATTTT.

This clonotype was counted at least ten times. The chain uses TRBV5-4 and TRBJ1-2; 10 bases agree with TRBD1. V dropped 3 bases and J dropped 6; count of bases not matched to a gene: 11. Germline V gene data show CDR1 as SGHNT and CDR2 as YYREEE (reference sequence). The CDR3 length is 16 residues. The CDR3 loop reads CASSWKSGTGAHGYTF. The CDR3 coding sequence is TGTGCCAGCAGCTGGAAATCCGGGACAGGGGCCCATGGCTACACCTTC.

A note on this clonotype: A much bigger clone sits one base away, suggesting this may be a read error. V usage is TRBV6-2 or TRBV6-3 and J usage is TRBJ1-1; weak D call: TRBD1 (5 bases). Germline values: CDR1 MNHEY, CDR2 SVGEGT. The CDR3 is made up of 15 amino acids. Written as DNA, the CDR3 is TGTGCCAGCAGTTACGGCGGACGGAGGGGCACTAAAGCTTTCTTT. Protein product: CASSYGGRRGTKAFF.

The V call is TRBV11-3, the J call TRBJ2-7; 7 nucleotides match TRBD2. Trimming at V came to 11 bases and at J to 0 bases, leaving 13 bases not matched to a gene. CDR1 SGHNT and CDR2 YENEEA come from the germline V gene. This CDR3 has 15 amino acids. CDR3 region: CAGGVGGGSSYEQYF. CDR3 nucleotide sequence: TGTGCCGGCGGCGTGGGGGGGGGAAGCTCCTACGAGCAGTACTTC. The whole variable domain, filled in from reference TRBV11-3 and TRBJ2-7, reads EAGVVQSPRYKIIEKKQPVAFWCNPISGHNTLYWYLQNLGQGPELLIRYENEEAVDDSQLPKDRFSAERLKGVDSTLKIQPAELGDSAVYLCAGGVGGGSSYEQYFGPGTRLTVT.